This T cell receptor beta chain was found in a study of T cell changes during pregnancy in multiple sclerosis. Data came from immunoSEQ multiplex PCR; TCRdb stores just in-frame clones and leaves some out. The table records about 44,000 clones, approximately 90% of them present only once. This clone showed up just a few times. Germline assignment: CDR1 MDHEN and CDR2 SYDVKM. The CDR3 spans 14 residues. The ends were cut back, 3 bases at V and 0 bases at J, with 8 bases in the middle. This chain joins TRBV28 and TRBJ2-5; maybe TRBD2 (5 bases). The sample was CD8+ T cells from peripheral blood mononuclear cells, taken after pregnancy. The receptor's source is a female donor in good health, enrolled as a control in a pregnancy study. CDR3 sequence: CASSLGVNQETQYF. In DNA, the CDR3 is TGTGCCAGCAGTTTGGGAGTAAACCAAGAGACCCAGTACTTC.